This TCR beta chain was identified in a study of blood T cell repertoires in COVID-19. Background on the study: The origin of the acute and convalescent COVID-19 samples was the United States, Italy and Spain.

Germline V CDR1 and CDR2: MNHEY, SMNVEV (reference sequence). CDR3 size: 13 residues. Trimming pared 5 bases from V and 6 bases from J, leaving 14 bases between. This clone was detected only once. TCRdb's copy holds only in-frame clones and misses some; the assay was immunoSEQ multiplex PCR. The sample carries some 270,000 clones, approximately 84% recorded once. Patients at the Seattle site were enrolled during active infection and followed longitudinally. The TCR comes from a person in their 70s with COVID-19, enrolled during active disease. The source material was peripheral blood. The chain links TRBV27 to TRBJ2-7; no clear D gene. The CDR3 region has the DNA TGTGCCAGCAGTCTAATCCCTCCCCTCGAGCAGTACTTC. This codes for CASSLIPPLEQYF.